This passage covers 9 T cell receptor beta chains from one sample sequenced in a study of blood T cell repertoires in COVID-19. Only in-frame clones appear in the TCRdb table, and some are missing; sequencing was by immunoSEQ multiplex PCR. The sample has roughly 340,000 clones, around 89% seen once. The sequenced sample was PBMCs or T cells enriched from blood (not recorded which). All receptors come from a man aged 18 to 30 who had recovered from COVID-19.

The CDR3 is CASSLGRGYVEKLFF. CDR3 DNA: TGTGCCAGCAGCTTAGGAAGGGGGTACGTTGAAAAACTGTTTTTT. The V and J genes are TRBV7-9 and TRBJ1-4; D may be TRBD1 (6 bases). CDR1 SEHNR and CDR2 FQNEAQ come from the germline V gene (reference sequence). Trimming took 1 base from V and 7 from J, leaving 13 bases between them. The CDR3 sequence is 15 residues long.

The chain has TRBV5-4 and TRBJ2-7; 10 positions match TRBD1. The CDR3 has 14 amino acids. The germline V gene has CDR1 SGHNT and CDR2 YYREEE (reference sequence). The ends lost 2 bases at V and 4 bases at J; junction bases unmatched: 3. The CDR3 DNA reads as TGTGCCAGCAGCTTAGGGACAGGGGCGTACGAGCAGTACTTC. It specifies CASSLGTGAYEQYF.

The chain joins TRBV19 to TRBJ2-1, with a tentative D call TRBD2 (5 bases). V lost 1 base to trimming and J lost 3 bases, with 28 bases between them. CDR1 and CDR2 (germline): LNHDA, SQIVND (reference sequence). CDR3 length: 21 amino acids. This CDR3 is CASSIVVGRPSPETNYNEQFF. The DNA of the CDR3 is TGTGCCAGTAGTATAGTCGTAGGACGTCCCAGTCCCGAGACTAACTACAATGAGCAGTTCTTC. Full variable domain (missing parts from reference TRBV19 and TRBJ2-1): DGGITQSPKYLFRKEGQNVTLSCEQNLNHDAMYWYRQDPGQGLRLIYYSQIVNDFQKGDIAEGYSVSREKKESFPLTVTSAQKNPTAFYLCASSIVVGRPSPETNYNEQFFGPGTRLTVL.

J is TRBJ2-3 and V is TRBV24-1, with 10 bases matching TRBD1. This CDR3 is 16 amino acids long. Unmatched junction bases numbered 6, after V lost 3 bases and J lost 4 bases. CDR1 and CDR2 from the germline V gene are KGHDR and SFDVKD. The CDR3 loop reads CATSDGTGARADTQYF. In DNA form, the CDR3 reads TGTGCCACCAGTGATGGGACAGGGGCGAGGGCAGATACGCAGTATTTT.

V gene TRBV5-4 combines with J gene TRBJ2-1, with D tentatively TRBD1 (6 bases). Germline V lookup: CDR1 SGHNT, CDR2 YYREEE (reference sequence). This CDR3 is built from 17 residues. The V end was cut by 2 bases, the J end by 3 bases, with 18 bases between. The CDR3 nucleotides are TGTGCCAGCAGCTTTTTGAATTACAGGGACCTCTACAATGAGCAGTTCTTC. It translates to CASSFLNYRDLYNEQFF.

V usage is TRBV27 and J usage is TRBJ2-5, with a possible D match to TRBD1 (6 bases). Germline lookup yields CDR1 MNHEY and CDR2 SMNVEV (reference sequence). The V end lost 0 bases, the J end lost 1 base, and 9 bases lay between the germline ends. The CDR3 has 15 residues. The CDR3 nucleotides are TGTGCCAGCAGTTTATCGACAGGCTTCCAAGAGACCCAGTACTTC. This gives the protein CASSLSTGFQETQYF.

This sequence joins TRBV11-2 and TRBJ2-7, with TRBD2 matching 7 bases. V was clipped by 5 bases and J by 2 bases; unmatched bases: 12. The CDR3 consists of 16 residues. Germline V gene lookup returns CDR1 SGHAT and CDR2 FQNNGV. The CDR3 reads CASSLVAGGNTYEQYF. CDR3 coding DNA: TGTGCCAGCAGCCTCGTAGCCGGGGGGAATACCTACGAGCAGTACTTC. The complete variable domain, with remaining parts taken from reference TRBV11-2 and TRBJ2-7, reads EAGVAQSPRYKIIEKRQSVAFWCNPISGHATLYWYQQILGQGPKLLIQFQNNGVVDDSQLPKDRFSAERLKGVDSTLKIQPAKLEDSAVYLCASSLVAGGNTYEQYFGPGTRLTVT.

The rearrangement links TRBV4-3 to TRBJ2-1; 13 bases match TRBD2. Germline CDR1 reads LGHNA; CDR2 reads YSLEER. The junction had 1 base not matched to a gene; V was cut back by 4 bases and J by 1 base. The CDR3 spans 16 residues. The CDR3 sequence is CASSRGLAGSYNEQFF. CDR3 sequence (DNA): TGCGCCAGCAGCCGGGGACTAGCGGGATCCTACAATGAGCAGTTCTTC.

CDR3 in amino acids: CAKSGELFF. The CDR3 DNA follows: TGTGCTAAGAGCGGGGAGCTGTTTTTT. The rearrangement links TRBV9 to TRBJ2-2; D not certain. This CDR3 spans 9 amino acids. CDR1 and CDR2 from the germline V gene are SGDLS and YYNGEE.